A single sample is the source of the 25 T cell receptor beta chains below, sequenced in a study of technical replicates of blood from several donors. The protocol was immunoSEQ multiplex PCR, while the TCRdb copy is restricted to in-frame clones and leaves out a portion. Altogether roughly 73,000 clones are present, 93% being singletons, with the ten largest covering 0.2% to 0.3%. Sequencing was performed on T cells isolated from PBMCs. Receptors originate from a human donor in good health.

The V call is TRBV9, the J call TRBJ1-1; 7 bases line up with TRBD1. CDR1 SGDLS and CDR2 YYNGEE come from the germline V gene. The CDR3 totals 14 residues. V shed 0 bases, J shed 1 base, and the junction held 0 bases outside the gene matches. This chain's CDR3 is CASSVGDRNTEAFF. The CDR3 DNA follows: TGTGCCAGCAGCGTAGGGGACAGGAACACTGAAGCTTTCTTT.

The chain recombines TRBV2 with TRBJ2-4; 7 bases match TRBD2. Unmatched junction bases numbered 9, after V lost 8 bases and J lost 5 bases. This CDR3 comprises 14 residues. Germline lookup yields CDR1 SNHLY and CDR2 FYNNEI. The CDR3 DNA sequence: TGTGCCAGCTTGGAGGGAGGGCGAGAAAACATTCAGTACTTC. This translates into CASLEGGRENIQYF.

The chain is built from TRBV13 and TRBJ2-2, with D hard to call. V was shortened by 5 bases and J by 7 bases, with 11 bases between the two germline ends. The germline V gene has CDR1 PRHDT and CDR2 FYEKMQ (reference sequence). This CDR3 region has 13 residues. The CDR3 here is CASSQLSVGELFF. In DNA form, the CDR3 reads TGTGCCAGCAGCCAATTGAGTGTCGGGGAGCTGTTTTTT.

The chain recombines TRBV9 with TRBJ2-5; D is possibly TRBD1 (5 bases). The germline V gene has CDR1 SGDLS and CDR2 YYNGEE. V lost 0 bases and J 5 bases, leaving 14 bases between the germline ends. The CDR3 has 15 amino acids. The DNA of the CDR3 is TGTGCCAGCAGCGTAGCGGGCAGGGTGGGGGAGACCCAGTACTTC. Residues: CASSVAGRVGETQYF.

The gene calls are TRBV6-1 and TRBJ1-2; D is undetermined. Trimming took 1 base from V and 8 from J, leaving 8 bases between them. The V gene's germline CDR1 is MNHNS and CDR2 SASEGT. CDR3 length: 12 amino acids. CDR3 nucleotides: TGTGCCAGCAGTGAAGGAGGGTTCGGCTACACCTTC. This codes for CASSEGGFGYTF.

The chain recombines TRBV19 with TRBJ2-1; tentatively, D is TRBD2 (5 bases). There are 16 residues in the CDR3. Germline-derived CDR1 and CDR2 are LNHDA and SQIVND (reference sequence). Deletions cut 10 bases from V and 0 bases from J, with 19 bases between. The CDR3 protein is CATTLGRGPSYNEQFF. In nucleotides, the CDR3 is TGTGCCACGACGTTAGGACGGGGTCCCTCCTACAATGAGCAGTTCTTC.

The chain joins TRBV5-1 to TRBJ1-4; no clear D gene. The CDR3 spans 14 residues. From germline, CDR1 is SGHRS and CDR2 YFSETQ. The V and J ends lost 0 bases and 5 bases respectively, with 8 bases between them. DNA for the CDR3: TGCGCCAGCAGCTTGGATCGTATAAATGAAAAACTGTTTTTT. It specifies CASSLDRINEKLFF. The full variable domain, with the rest looked up from reference TRBV5-1 and TRBJ1-4, is KAGVTQTPRYLIKTRGQQVTLSCSPISGHRSVSWYQQTPGQGLQFLFEYFSETQRNKGNFPGRFSGRQFSNSRSEMNVSTLELGDSALYLCASSLDRINEKLFFGSGTQLSVL.

This chain joins TRBV5-1 and TRBJ1-1; perhaps TRBD1 as D (6 bases). This CDR3 has 17 amino acids. Germline V gene data show CDR1 as SGHRS and CDR2 as YFSETQ. The V and J ends lost 4 bases and 0 bases respectively, with 19 bases between them. In DNA form, the CDR3 reads TGCGCCAGCAGCGGGGATGAGACAGGTCCCATGAACACTGAAGCTTTCTTT. Its protein is CASSGDETGPMNTEAFF. Full variable domain (missing parts from reference TRBV5-1 and TRBJ1-1): KAGVTQTPRYLIKTRGQQVTLSCSPISGHRSVSWYQQTPGQGLQFLFEYFSETQRNKGNFPGRFSGRQFSNSRSEMNVSTLELGDSALYLCASSGDETGPMNTEAFFGQGTRLTVV.

The CDR3 nucleotides read TGTGCCAGCAGCCAAGATGGGACAGGGGGAAGAGGCGGAAAACTGTTTTTT. Amino acids: CASSQDGTGGRGGKLFF. This chain joins TRBV4-2 and TRBJ1-4, with 11 bases that match TRBD1. Trimming at V came to 0 bases and at J to 10 bases, leaving 10 bases not matched to a gene. Per germline, CDR1 LGHNA and CDR2 YNFKEQ. The CDR3 length is 17 residues.

The rearrangement links TRBV29-1 to TRBJ2-7, with 14 bases aligning to TRBD2. The CDR3 sequence is 12 residues long. In germline, CDR1 is SQVTM, CDR2 ANQGSEA. The junction had 0 bases not matched to a gene; V was cut back by 4 bases and J by 7 bases. The CDR3 sequence is CSVGLAGGEQYF. CDR3 bases: TGCAGCGTTGGACTAGCGGGAGGGGAGCAGTACTTC.

This clone was seen a single time. The chain recombines TRBV28 with TRBJ2-5; 12 bases line up with TRBD2. Germline V gene data show CDR1 as MDHEN and CDR2 as SYDVKM. This CDR3 has 16 amino acids. V trimming: 2 bases; J trimming: 4 bases; junction bases outside the gene matches: 5. DNA of the CDR3: TGTGCCAGCAGTTTACCCACGGGACTAGCGGGAGAGACCCAGTACTTC. Its protein product is CASSLPTGLAGETQYF.

The chain's CDR3 is CASSLEGATEAFF. The DNA of the CDR3 is TGCGCCAGCAGCTTGGAGGGGGCCACTGAAGCTTTCTTT. This chain uses TRBV5-1 with TRBJ1-1; 7 bases match TRBD1. Losses at the gene ends were 0 bases for V and 4 bases for J; bases not matched to a gene: 0. The CDR3 has 13 residues. CDR1 SGHRS and CDR2 YFSETQ come from the germline V gene. The full variable domain, with the rest looked up from reference TRBV5-1 and TRBJ1-1, is KAGVTQTPRYLIKTRGQQVTLSCSPISGHRSVSWYQQTPGQGLQFLFEYFSETQRNKGNFPGRFSGRQFSNSRSEMNVSTLELGDSALYLCASSLEGATEAFFGQGTRLTVV.

The CDR3 loop is CASSLGTKKAFF. CDR3 nucleotide sequence: TGTGCCAGCAGTTTAGGGACAAAAAAAGCTTTCTTT. The gene calls are TRBV28 and TRBJ1-1, with D perhaps matching TRBD1 (6 bases). This CDR3 is built from 12 residues. Per the germline V gene, CDR1 is MDHEN and CDR2 is SYDVKM. Trimming removed 2 bases from V and 9 bases from J, with 10 bases in between. Using reference TRBV28 and TRBJ1-1 for the parts outside the CDR3, the full variable domain is DVKVTQSSRYLVKRTGEKVFLECVQDMDHENMFWYRQDPGLGLRLIYFSYDVKMKEKGDIPEGYSVSREKKERFSLILESASTNQTSMYLCASSLGTKKAFFGQGTRLTVV.

The chain has TRBV10-1 and TRBJ2-7; D gene uncertain. CDR1 is WNHNN, CDR2 SYGVQD, per germline (reference sequence). This CDR3 contains 14 residues. Trimming pared 3 bases from V and 0 bases from J, leaving 9 bases between. As DNA, the CDR3 is TGCGCCAGCAGTGACAGAAAAGTCTCCTACGAGCAGTACTTC. Its translation: CASSDRKVSYEQYF.

The rearrangement joins TRBV4-1 to TRBJ1-5; no clear D. The ends were cut back, 4 bases at V and 3 bases at J, with 16 bases in the middle. The CDR3 consists of 16 residues. Per the germline V gene, CDR1 is MGHRA and CDR2 is YSYEKL. Here the CDR3 reads CASSRSYPGINQPQHF. CDR3 DNA sequence: TGCGCCAGCAGCCGCTCATACCCGGGAATCAATCAGCCCCAGCATTTT.

This clone was picked up one time. This sequence joins TRBV28 and TRBJ1-2; the match to TRBD1 covers 8 bases. Germline V gene data show CDR1 as MDHEN and CDR2 as SYDVKM. Unmatched junction bases numbered 10, after V lost 6 bases and J lost 4 bases. This CDR3 is built from 15 residues. The CDR3 bases are TGTGCCAGCAGACCCCCTGGACAGGGATCCTATGGCTACACCTTC. This sequence encodes CASRPPGQGSYGYTF.

This chain uses TRBV28 with TRBJ2-1, with 9 nucleotides matching TRBD2. J was trimmed by 6 bases and V by 3 bases; bases with no gene match: 6. CDR1 MDHEN and CDR2 SYDVKM come from the germline V gene. CDR3 length: 15 amino acids. The CDR3 here is CASSFLAGDINEQFF. In DNA, the CDR3 is TGTGCCAGCAGTTTCTTAGCGGGAGATATCAATGAGCAGTTCTTC.

Here the CDR3 reads CASSLLGGDQPQHF. In DNA form, the CDR3 reads TGTGCCAGCAGTTTATTGGGCGGGGATCAGCCCCAGCATTTT. The rearrangement joins TRBV27 to TRBJ1-5, with D unresolved. V was cut by 1 base and J by 5 bases, with 9 bases left in between. The CDR3 has 14 amino acids. The V gene's germline CDR1 is MNHEY and CDR2 SMNVEV (reference sequence).

The chain recombines TRBV11-2 with TRBJ1-4; the match to TRBD1 covers 9 bases. Unmatched junction bases numbered 8, after V lost 4 bases and J lost 8 bases. Germline V CDR1 and CDR2: SGHAT, FQNNGV. This CDR3 is 15 amino acids long. CDR3 sequence reads: CASSSPQGAGEKLFF. DNA for the CDR3: TGTGCCAGCAGCTCGCCACAGGGGGCGGGAGAAAAACTGTTTTTT.

The chain carries TRBV11-2 and TRBJ2-7; the D is unclear. The germline V gene has CDR1 SGHAT and CDR2 FQNNGV. V lost 1 base and J 3 bases, leaving 7 bases between the germline ends. CDR3 size: 13 residues. CDR3 DNA sequence: TGTGCCAGCAGCTTAGCCCGAGACTACGAGCAGTACTTC. This sequence encodes CASSLARDYEQYF.

The J gene is TRBJ2-7, the V gene TRBV29-1, with D possibly matching TRBD1 (6 bases). The CDR3 has 13 amino acids. Germline-derived CDR1 and CDR2 are SQVTM and ANQGSEA. Trimming took 4 bases from V and 3 from J, leaving 13 bases between them. The CDR3 coding sequence is TGCAGCGTTGTCAGACAGGACCGCTACGAGCAGTACTTC. This codes for CSVVRQDRYEQYF.

The V call is TRBV9, the J call TRBJ1-2; D call uncertain. The V end was cut by 1 base, the J end by 5 bases, with 12 bases between. The CDR3 runs 14 residues. CDR1 is SGDLS and CDR2 is YYNGEE in the germline V gene. CDR3 amino acids: CASSVPRGGYGYTF. In nucleotides, the CDR3 is TGTGCCAGCAGCGTACCTAGAGGAGGGTATGGCTACACCTTC.

The V gene is TRBV5-1, the J gene TRBJ2-3; D is unresolved. The V gene lost 5 bases and the J gene lost 4 bases, with 11 bases spanning the gap. Germline V gene sequence: CDR1 SGHRS, CDR2 YFSETQ. There are 13 residues in the CDR3. The CDR3: CASSGPRSDTQYF. The CDR3 nucleotides are TGCGCCAGCAGTGGTCCTAGATCAGATACGCAGTATTTT.

DNA for the CDR3: TGTGCCAGCAGCACCAGGACAGGGGCGGAGGAAGCTTTCTTT. Translating it yields CASSTRTGAEEAFF. The chain links TRBV11-2 to TRBJ1-1; 9 bases line up with TRBD1. V lost 5 bases, J lost 8 bases, and 9 bases stayed unmatched. The CDR3 covers 14 residues. CDR1 and CDR2 from the germline V gene are SGHAT and FQNNGV.

Concerning this clone: Other DNA sequences from this sample encode an identical CDR3 as well. The rearrangement uses TRBV9 and TRBJ1-5; D not resolved. In germline, CDR1 is SGDLS, CDR2 YYNGEE. The germline V and J ends were trimmed by 4 bases and 1 base, with 12 bases remaining between them. The CDR3 is 15 residues long. The CDR3 sequence is CASSPRGGSNQPQHF. CDR3 in DNA: TGTGCCAGCAGCCCACGCGGTGGAAGCAATCAGCCCCAGCATTTT.